This paragraph covers one T cell receptor beta chain sequence. Germline loops: CDR1 MNHEY, CDR2 SVGEGT. This CDR3 contains 16 residues. The ends were cut back, 5 bases at V and 1 base at J, with 15 bases in the middle. This sample stems from a study of blood T cell repertoires in COVID-19. Authors' analysis steps: How many nucleated cells were present was estimated from reference gene primer amplification. TCRdb keeps only in-frame clones here, not all; method: immunoSEQ multiplex PCR. For V, J and clone size, that table is used; D and trimming come from the DNA. The data show 200,000 to 250,000 clones, 82% seen once. Patients at the Seattle site were enrolled during active infection and followed longitudinally.

The chain couples TRBV6-2 or TRBV6-3 to TRBJ2-4; a possible D gene is TRBD1 (6 bases). The source material was peripheral blood. This TCR derives from a woman older than 75 with COVID-19, enrolled during active disease. In nucleotides, the CDR3 is TGTGCCAGCAGTCAGGGGACCCAAGGCGCCAAAAACATTCAGTACTTC. Translation gives CASSQGTQGAKNIQYF.